These T cell receptor beta chains were read from a single sample in a study of T cell responses to AZD1222 COVID-19 vaccine. Method: immunoSEQ multiplex PCR; TCRdb's copy keeps in-frame clones and lacks some. The sample carries about 140,000 clones, 80% to 95% recorded once. This material consisted of peripheral blood, taken on day 0 of AZD1222 vaccination. Receptors were obtained from an adult in good health. CDR3s leave out the opening cysteine and the closing phenylalanine or tryptophan. Fields, in order: J gene, clone size, V gene, CDR3 protein. The size entry is marked missing in some rows and otherwise reads once, few, many or a size class.

>TRBJ2-7|NA|TRBV28
ASSYPAVSEQY
>TRBJ2-7|NA|TRBV10-3
ATQGNYEQY
>TRBJ1-1|NA|TRBV5-1
ASSLFGADEAF
>TRBJ2-5|NA|TRBV27
ASSSYSRGQETQY
>TRBJ1-2|NA|TRBV4-2
ASSQDSGDFFGYT
>TRBJ2-3|NA|TRBV7-9
ASSVTSAQSTDTQY
>TRBJ2-7|NA|TRBV4-1
ASSQDSRGYEQY
>TRBJ2-2|NA|TRBV2
ASSPDRGRHTGELF
>TRBJ1-2|once|TRBV2
ASSTGQGVWGYT
>TRBJ1-3|NA|TRBV28
ASSSPGTESGNTIY
>TRBJ2-3|NA|TRBV7-9
ASSSSSSPTDTQY
>TRBJ2-7|NA|TRBV6-5
ASSRDKHSYEQY
>TRBJ1-1|NA|TRBV5-4
ASSDRDRAGTEAF
>TRBJ1-1|NA|TRBV7-9
ASSLTVYTEAF
>TRBJ1-2|NA|TRBV7-9
ASSHQGVNYGYT
>TRBJ2-7|NA|TRBV27
ASSTSLEYEQY
>TRBJ2-3|NA|TRBV4-1
ASSQRTSGSTDTQY
>TRBJ2-7|NA|TRBV10-3
AISDILRGGSYEQY
>TRBJ1-2|once|TRBV6-5
ASSLSGGDGYT
>TRBJ1-5|few|TRBV6-2/TRBV6-3
ASSYSTVSRQPYQPQH
>TRBJ1-5|NA|TRBV15
ATSRDPNQPQH
>TRBJ1-2|NA|TRBV3-1/TRBV3-2
ASSQGDGNYGYT
>TRBJ2-1|NA|TRBV3-1/TRBV3-2
ASSQVSPPREQF
>TRBJ1-2|NA|TRBV18
ASSLDLRQGRGYT
>TRBJ1-1|NA|TRBV20-1
SAAAVAEAF
>TRBJ2-7|NA|TRBV3-1/TRBV3-2
ASSSPTESRSYEQY
>TRBJ1-1|NA|TRBV29-1
SVRTGGNTEAF
>TRBJ2-7|once|TRBV25-1
ASSEYGTGQGNYEQY
>TRBJ2-7|NA|TRBV11-2
ASSLERREGPEQY
>TRBJ1-1|NA|TRBV4-1
ASSHPGLNTEAF
>TRBJ2-7|NA|TRBV28
ASSSILGRGARYEQY
>TRBJ1-1|NA|TRBV6-6
ASSSGFRTEAF
>TRBJ1-2|NA|TRBV6-5
ASRLDGNYGYT
>TRBJ2-2|once|TRBV15
ATTSGQGLMAGELF
>TRBJ2-2|NA|TRBV18
ASSPASGELF
>TRBJ2-7|NA|TRBV6-4
ASSAGMGYEQY
>TRBJ2-7|NA|TRBV7-9
ASSLAGQGLYEQY
>TRBJ2-1|NA|TRBV24-1
ATSEPGPAYNEQF
>TRBJ2-3|NA|TRBV4-1
ASSPSGGATDTQY
>TRBJ2-2|NA|TRBV7-8
ASNSQDRANTGELF